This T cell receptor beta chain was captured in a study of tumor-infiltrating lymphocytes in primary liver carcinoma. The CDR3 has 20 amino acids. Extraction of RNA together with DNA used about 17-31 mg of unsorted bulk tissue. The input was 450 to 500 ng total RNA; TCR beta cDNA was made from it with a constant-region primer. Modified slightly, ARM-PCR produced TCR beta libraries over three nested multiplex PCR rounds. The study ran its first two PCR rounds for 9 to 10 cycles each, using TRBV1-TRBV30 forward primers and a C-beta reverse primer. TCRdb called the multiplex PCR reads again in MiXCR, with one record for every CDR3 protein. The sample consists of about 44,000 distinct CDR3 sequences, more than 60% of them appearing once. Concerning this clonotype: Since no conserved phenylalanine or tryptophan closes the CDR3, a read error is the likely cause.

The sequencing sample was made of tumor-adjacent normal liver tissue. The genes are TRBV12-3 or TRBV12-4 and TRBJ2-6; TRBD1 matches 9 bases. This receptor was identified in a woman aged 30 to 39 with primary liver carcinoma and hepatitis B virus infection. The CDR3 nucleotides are TGTGCCAGCAGCTTAGAGGGGAGGACAGGGGTCCGCTCTGGGGCCAACGTCCTGACTGTC. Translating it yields CASSLEGRTGVRSGANVLTV.